Listed below are T cell receptor beta chains from one sample, sequenced in a study of T-cell memory formation after mild COVID-19. MiXCR, run by TCRdb on the 5' RACE reads, gives a single entry per CDR3 protein. The profile covers approximately 52,000 distinct CDR3 sequences, with over 9% appearing a single time and 10% to 15% taken by the ten largest. Specimen: PBMCs or a T cell subset sorted from them (not recorded which). The receptors were gathered from an adult woman who had mild COVID-19 (a few samples of this study predate the infection). Cell type and time point are not known. The CDR3 runs from the conserved cysteine through the conserved F or W. A D gene is named only where the DNA matches it firmly. The listing skips clone size in some rows; elsewhere it reads once, few, many or a size class.

v_call	d_call	clone_size	cdr3_length	j_call	cdr3_nt	cdr3_aa
TRBV25-1	-	many	11	TRBJ2-5	TGTGCCAGCAGCGGGGCGGGGACCCAGTACTTC	CASSGAGTQYF
TRBV27	-	few	15	TRBJ2-7	TGTGCCAGCAGTTCACCCTCGCAGCGGGACAGAGCCCAGTACTTC	CASSSPSQRDRAQYF
TRBV10-3	TRBD2	many	16	TRBJ2-3	TGTGCCATCAGTGCCACCCCTAGCGGGATGGGCGATACGCAGTATTTT	CAISATPSGMGDTQYF
TRBV6-5	TRBD1	few	16	TRBJ1-2	TGTGCCAGCAGTTACAGTCTCGGGACAGGGTTTTATGGCTACACCTTC	CASSYSLGTGFYGYTF
TRBV11-3	TRBD2	few	16	TRBJ2-3	TGTGCCAGCAGCCATTCTAGCGGGGGATCCACAGATACGCAGTATTTT	CASSHSSGGSTDTQYF
TRBV5-4	-	-	16	TRBJ2-6	TGTGCCAGCAGCTCCATAACGGGCTCTGGGGCCAACGTCCTGACTTTC	CASSSITGSGANVLTF
TRBV6-5	TRBD1	few	14	TRBJ2-1	TGTGCCAGCAGTTCGGGACAGGGAGGGAATGAGCAGTTCTTC	CASSSGQGGNEQFF
TRBV3-1	-	-	13	TRBJ2-3	TGTGCCAGCAGCCAAGGCGGGGCAGATACGCAGTATTTT	CASSQGGADTQYF
TRBV20-1	TRBD2	few	15	TRBJ2-3	TGCAGTGCTTCGTTGGGGGGGAGAAGCACAGATACGCAGTATTTT	CSASLGGRSTDTQYF
TRBV9	-	few	10	TRBJ2-7	TGTGCCAGCAGCGTCTACGAGCAGTACTTC	CASSVYEQYF
TRBV20-1	-	-	14	TRBJ1-5	TGCAGTGCTACGGTCGGGGGTGAGGTTCAGCCCCAGCATTTT	CSATVGGEVQPQHF
TRBV20-1	-	-	15	TRBJ2-3	TGCAGTGCTAGAGATCAGGCGCAGCCGACAGATACGCAGTATTTT	CSARDQAQPTDTQYF
TRBV6-5	-	-	14	TRBJ1-3	TGTGCCAGCAGTTTACAGGGCCCCGGAAACACCATATATTTT	CASSLQGPGNTIYF
TRBV6-2/TRBV6-3	TRBD2	-	15	TRBJ2-1	TGTGCCAGCATTTACCTAGCGGGAATCGTCAATGAGCAGTTCTTC	CASIYLAGIVNEQFF
TRBV6-5	TRBD2	-	14	TRBJ2-1	TGTGCCAGCAGTTCTAGCGGGGGGGCACTTGAGCAGTTCTTC	CASSSSGGALEQFF
TRBV7-9	-	-	16	TRBJ1-3	TGTGCCAGCAGCCACCCAAACACGGCCTCTGGAAACACCATATATTTT	CASSHPNTASGNTIYF
TRBV6-5	TRBD1	many	16	TRBJ2-7	TGTGCCAGCAGTTACGGAACCGGGACAGGGACCTCCGAGCAGTACTTC	CASSYGTGTGTSEQYF
TRBV5-1	-	few	14	TRBJ2-5	TGCGCCAGCAGCTTGGTGGGGAGGTCAGAGACCCAGTACTTC	CASSLVGRSETQYF
TRBV20-1	TRBD1	-	14	TRBJ2-7	TGCAGTGCTAGAGTGGGACAGGTAGCCTACGAGCAGTACTTC	CSARVGQVAYEQYF
TRBV20-1	-	few	13	TRBJ1-5	TGCAGTGCCCGCAGGGATAGCAATCAGCCCCAGCATTTT	CSARRDSNQPQHF
TRBV6-6	-	many	13	TRBJ2-7	TGTGCCAGCAGTTTGGTCTCGACGGGCGAGCAGTACTTC	CASSLVSTGEQYF
TRBV6-1	-	-	16	TRBJ2-1	TGTGCCAGCATGGTGTCCGGGACGGTTTCCTACAATGAGCAGTTCTTC	CASMVSGTVSYNEQFF
TRBV12-3/TRBV12-4	-	many	13	TRBJ1-5	TGTGACAGCAGTTTAGATAGGGCCCAGCCCCAGCATTTT	CDSSLDRAQPQHF
TRBV12-3/TRBV12-4	TRBD1	many	14	TRBJ2-3	TGTGCCAGCAGTCCTGGACAGGGCGCAGATACGCAGTATTTT	CASSPGQGADTQYF
TRBV27	-	-	14	TRBJ2-1	TGTGCCGTCGTAGCCGGGGGACCCTACAATGAGCAGTTCTTC	CAVVAGGPYNEQFF
TRBV19	-	-	13	TRBJ1-5	TGTGCCAGTAGCACAGCCAGGGATCAGCCCCAGCATTTT	CASSTARDQPQHF
TRBV3-1	TRBD2	few	18	TRBJ2-1	TGTGCCAGCAGCCAAGATTACCAGAGCGGGAGGAAATATGTTGAGCAGTTCTTC	CASSQDYQSGRKYVEQFF
TRBV18	TRBD2	many	18	TRBJ2-1	TGTGCCAGCTCACCAGGTACAGGACTAGCGGGTCTTCACAATGAGCAGTTCTTC	CASSPGTGLAGLHNEQFF
TRBV6-1	TRBD1	few	16	TRBJ1-1	TGTGCCAGCAGTGAATCTGGGGGACAGTTGAACACTGAAGCTTTCTTT	CASSESGGQLNTEAFF
TRBV18	TRBD2	few	17	TRBJ2-3	TGTGCCAGCTCACCACCGGGACTAGCGGGGGGCACAGATACGCAGTATTTT	CASSPPGLAGGTDTQYF
TRBV5-1	TRBD1	few	14	TRBJ1-4	TGCGCCAGCAGCAGGACAGGGGCAGAGGAAAAACTGTTTTTT	CASSRTGAEEKLFF
TRBV15	-	few	17	TRBJ1-5	TGTGCCACCAGCAGAGATTACGCAGGTCAAGGTGATCAGCCCCAGCATTTT	CATSRDYAGQGDQPQHF
TRBV20-1	TRBD2	few	13	TRBJ2-7	TGCAGTGCTAGACTAGCGGGTTCCTACGAGCAGTACTTC	CSARLAGSYEQYF
TRBV12-3/TRBV12-4	-	many	12	TRBJ2-5	TGTGCCAGCAGTTTCCCATCGCAGACCCAGTACTTC	CASSFPSQTQYF
TRBV7-6	-	medium-sized	15	TRBJ2-7	TGTGCCAGCAGCTTAGGAGACGGTAGCTCCTACGAGCAGTACTTC	CASSLGDGSSYEQYF
TRBV12-5	TRBD2	many	16	TRBJ2-2	TGTGCTAGTGGTTTGGTACGTCTAGCGGAGACCGGGGAGCTGTTTTTT	CASGLVRLAETGELFF
TRBV20-1	TRBD1	-	13	TRBJ1-1	TGCAGTGCTAGCCTACAGGGGATACACCAAGCTTTCTTT	CSASLQGIHQAFF
TRBV20-1	-	few	12	TRBJ2-1	TGCAGTGCTAGTAGAAGGGGCAATGAGCAGTTCTTC	CSASRRGNEQFF
TRBV20-1	TRBD2	-	20	TRBJ2-3	TGCAGTGCTTCTATAATGAGGACTAGCGGGAGGGGGTTGTTCACAGATACGCAGTATTTT	CSASIMRTSGRGLFTDTQYF
TRBV19	TRBD2	-	15	TRBJ2-7	TGTGCCAGTAGTATAGGACTAGCGGGAGCCTACGAGCAGTACTTC	CASSIGLAGAYEQYF